This entry lists 2 T cell receptor beta chains sequenced from one sample in a study of human T cells and chemical hapten exposure. Time point of the sample: pre-sensitization, week 0. The treatment here: therapeutic diphenylcyclopropenone sensitization with weekly scalp DPC. TCRdb analysed the RACE reads with MiXCR anew, one entry per CDR3 protein. The sample yields under 200,000 distinct CDR3 sequences, 30% seen once. The sample consisted of whole blood, taken in connection with sensitization to the hapten diphenylcyclopropenone (DPC). The source of these receptors is a woman between 25 and 40 years old with alopecia areata. Some clones in this sample may be carry-over from other donors' samples.

The rearrangement joins TRBV28 to TRBJ2-1, with TRBD1 as a possible D gene (6 bases). The CDR3 length is 13 residues. The germline gives CDR1 MDHEN, CDR2 SYDVKM. V dropped 3 bases and J dropped 6 bases, with 9 bases sitting between them. The CDR3 loop reads CASSFPDSNEQFF. Here the CDR3 DNA reads TGTGCCAGCAGTTTCCCGGACAGCAATGAGCAGTTCTTC.

Written as DNA, the CDR3 is TGCAGCGCCAGGACAGTCTACGAGCAGTACTTC. It translates to CSARTVYEQYF. This chain connects TRBV29-1 to TRBJ2-7; tentatively, D is TRBD1 (6 bases). The V gene's germline CDR1 is SQVTM and CDR2 ANQGSEA. V gave up 7 bases and J gave up 3 bases, with 10 bases separating them. The CDR3 extends over 11 amino acids.